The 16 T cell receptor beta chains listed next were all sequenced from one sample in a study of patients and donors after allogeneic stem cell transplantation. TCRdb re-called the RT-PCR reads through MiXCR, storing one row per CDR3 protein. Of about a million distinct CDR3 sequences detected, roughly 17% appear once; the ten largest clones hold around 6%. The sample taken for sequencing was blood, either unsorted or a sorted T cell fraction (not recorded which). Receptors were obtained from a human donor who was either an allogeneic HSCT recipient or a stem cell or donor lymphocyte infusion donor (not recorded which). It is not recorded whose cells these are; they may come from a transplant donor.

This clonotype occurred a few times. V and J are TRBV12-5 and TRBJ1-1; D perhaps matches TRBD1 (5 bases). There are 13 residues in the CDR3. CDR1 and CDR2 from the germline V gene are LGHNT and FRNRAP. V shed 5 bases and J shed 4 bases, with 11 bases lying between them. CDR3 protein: CASGLGRSTEAFF. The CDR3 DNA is TGTGCTAGTGGTCTGGGACGGAGCACTGAAGCTTTCTTT.

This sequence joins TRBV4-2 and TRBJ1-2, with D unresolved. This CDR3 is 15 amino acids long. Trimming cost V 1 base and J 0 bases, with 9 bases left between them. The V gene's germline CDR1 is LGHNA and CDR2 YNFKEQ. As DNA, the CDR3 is TGTGCCAGCAGCCAAGTCCAGCCGGCTAACTATGGCTACACCTTC. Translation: CASSQVQPANYGYTF.

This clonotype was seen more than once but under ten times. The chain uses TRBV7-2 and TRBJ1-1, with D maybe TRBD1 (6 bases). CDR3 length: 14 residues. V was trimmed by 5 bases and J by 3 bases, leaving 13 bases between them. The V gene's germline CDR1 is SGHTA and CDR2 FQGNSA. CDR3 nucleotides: TGTGCCAGCAGCCCCGACGGACAGTACACTGAAGCTTTCTTT. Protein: CASSPDGQYTEAFF. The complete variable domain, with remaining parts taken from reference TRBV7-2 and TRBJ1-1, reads GAGVSQSPSNKVTEKGKDVELRCDPISGHTALYWYRQSLGQGLEFLIYFQGNSAPDKSGLPSDRFSAERTGGSVSTLTIQRTQQEDSAVYLCASSPDGQYTEAFFGQGTRLTVV.

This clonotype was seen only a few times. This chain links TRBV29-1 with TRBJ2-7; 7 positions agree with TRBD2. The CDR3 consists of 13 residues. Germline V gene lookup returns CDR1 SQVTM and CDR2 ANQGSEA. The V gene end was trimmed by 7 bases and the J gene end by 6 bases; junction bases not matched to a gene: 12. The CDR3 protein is CSGRWEGKSEQYF. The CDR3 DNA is TGCAGCGGCCGATGGGAGGGAAAAAGCGAGCAGTACTTC.

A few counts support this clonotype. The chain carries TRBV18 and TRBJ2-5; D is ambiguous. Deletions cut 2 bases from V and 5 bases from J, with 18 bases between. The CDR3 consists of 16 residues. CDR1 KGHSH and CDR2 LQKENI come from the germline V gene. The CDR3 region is CASSPVSFQPGETQYF. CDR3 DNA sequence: TGTGCCAGCTCACCAGTATCCTTTCAACCCGGTGAGACCCAGTACTTC. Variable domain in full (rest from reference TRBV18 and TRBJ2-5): NAGVMQNPRHLVRRRGQEARLRCSPMKGHSHVYWYRQLPEEGLKFMVYLQKENIIDESGMPKERFSAEFPKEGPSILRIQQVVRGDSAAYFCASSPVSFQPGETQYFGPGTRLLVL.

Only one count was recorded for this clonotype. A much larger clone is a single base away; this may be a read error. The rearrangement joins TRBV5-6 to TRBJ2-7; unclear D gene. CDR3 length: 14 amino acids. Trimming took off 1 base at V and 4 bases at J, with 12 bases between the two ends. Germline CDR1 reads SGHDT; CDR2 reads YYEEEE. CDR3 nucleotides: TGTGCCAGCAGCTTGAGCATAGTGGAGTACGAGCAGTACTTC. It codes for CASSLSIVEYEQYF.

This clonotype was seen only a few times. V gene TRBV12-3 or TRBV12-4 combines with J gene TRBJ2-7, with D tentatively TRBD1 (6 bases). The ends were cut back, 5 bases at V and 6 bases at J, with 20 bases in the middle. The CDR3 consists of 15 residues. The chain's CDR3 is CASSAHRVPRGEQYF. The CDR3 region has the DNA TGTGCCAGCAGTGCTCACAGGGTCCCTCGGGGCGAGCAGTACTTC.

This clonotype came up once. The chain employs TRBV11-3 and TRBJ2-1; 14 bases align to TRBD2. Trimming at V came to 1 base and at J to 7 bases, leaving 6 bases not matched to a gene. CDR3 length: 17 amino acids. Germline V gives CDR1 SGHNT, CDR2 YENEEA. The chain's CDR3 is CASSLGRTSGRKNEQFF. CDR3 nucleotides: TGTGCCAGCAGCTTAGGCCGGACTAGCGGGAGGAAAAATGAGCAGTTCTTC.

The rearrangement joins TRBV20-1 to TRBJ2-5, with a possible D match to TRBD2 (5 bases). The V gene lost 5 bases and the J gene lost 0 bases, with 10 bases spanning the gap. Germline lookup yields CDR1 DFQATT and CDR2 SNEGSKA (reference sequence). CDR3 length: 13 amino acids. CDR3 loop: CSASSGNQETQYF. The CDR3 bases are TGCAGTGCTTCCAGCGGAAACCAAGAGACCCAGTACTTC.

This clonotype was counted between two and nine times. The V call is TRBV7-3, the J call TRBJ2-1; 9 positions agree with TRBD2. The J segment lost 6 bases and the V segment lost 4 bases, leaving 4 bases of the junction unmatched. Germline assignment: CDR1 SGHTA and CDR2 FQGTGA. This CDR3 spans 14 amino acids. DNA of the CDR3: TGTGCCAGCAGCTCTGCGGGGGGGCCCAATGAGCAGTTCTTC. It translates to CASSSAGGPNEQFF.

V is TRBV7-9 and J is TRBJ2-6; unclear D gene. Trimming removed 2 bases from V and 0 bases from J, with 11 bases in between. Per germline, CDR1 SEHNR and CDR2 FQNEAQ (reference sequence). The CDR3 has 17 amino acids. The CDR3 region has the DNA TGTGCCAGCAGCTTATATACAGAATTCTCTGGGGCCAACGTCCTGACTTTC. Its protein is CASSLYTEFSGANVLTF.

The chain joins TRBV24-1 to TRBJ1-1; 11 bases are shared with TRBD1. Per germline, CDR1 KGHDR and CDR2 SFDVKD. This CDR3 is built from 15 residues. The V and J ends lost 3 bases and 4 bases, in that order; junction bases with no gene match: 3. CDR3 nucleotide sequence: TGTGCCACCAGTGATCCAGGGACAGGGGGCACTGAAGCTTTCTTT. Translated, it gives CATSDPGTGGTEAFF.

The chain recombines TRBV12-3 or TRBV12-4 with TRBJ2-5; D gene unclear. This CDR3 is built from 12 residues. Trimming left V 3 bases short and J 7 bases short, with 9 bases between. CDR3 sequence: CASSLIAGTQYF. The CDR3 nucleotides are TGTGCCAGCAGTTTGATCGCAGGGACCCAGTACTTC.

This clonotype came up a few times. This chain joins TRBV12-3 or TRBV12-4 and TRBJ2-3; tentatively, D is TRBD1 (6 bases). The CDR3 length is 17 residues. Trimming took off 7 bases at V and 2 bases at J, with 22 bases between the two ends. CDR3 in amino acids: CASTVSPGESVTDTQYF. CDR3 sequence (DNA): TGTGCCAGCACCGTTAGCCCAGGGGAATCGGTCACAGATACGCAGTATTTT.

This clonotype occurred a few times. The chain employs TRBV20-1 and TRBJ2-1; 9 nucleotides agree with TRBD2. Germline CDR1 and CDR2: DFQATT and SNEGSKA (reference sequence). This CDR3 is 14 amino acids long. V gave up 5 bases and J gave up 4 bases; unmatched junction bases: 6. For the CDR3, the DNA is TGCAGTGCTGGTGGCCTAGCGGGATACAATGAGCAGTTCTTC. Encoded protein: CSAGGLAGYNEQFF.

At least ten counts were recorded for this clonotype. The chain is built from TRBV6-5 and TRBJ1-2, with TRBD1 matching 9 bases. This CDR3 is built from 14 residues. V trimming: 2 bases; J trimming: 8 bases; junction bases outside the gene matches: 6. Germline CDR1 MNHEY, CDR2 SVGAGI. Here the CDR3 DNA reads TGTGCCAGCAGTTACCAGGGACAGGGCGGGGGCTACACCTTC. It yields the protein CASSYQGQGGGYTF.